The text below deals with one T cell receptor beta chain. Its antigen remains undetermined. There are no base qualities to consult, and no much larger clone falls within one base. These data originate in a study of tumor-infiltrating lymphocytes in localized non-small cell lung cancer (dated by TCRdb to about 2021). A note on the overall study: Several histologies were represented in the cohort, which also included both smokers and never-smokers as well as patients whose samples were collected after neoadjuvant chemotherapy. In total, the ICON cohort was made up of some 160 surgical patients who had localized non-small cell lung cancer and whose tumors were resected. A total of some 55 patients were part of the paired comparison of immunoSEQ T-cell fraction between tumor and uninvolved lung. From each patient came resected tumor tissue plus uninvolved lung tissue from that same patient, and the uninvolved lung tissue was described as non-adjacent to the tumor. Alongside flow cytometry, multiplex immunofluorescence, RNA-seq, exome sequencing and proteomics, TCR sequencing was applied to the same patients as one of several integrated assays. Study-wide conclusions, independent of this receptor: Recurrence-free survival showed no association with tumor T-cell fraction measured by TCR sequencing (p = 0.61). In line with immunofluorescence CD3 counts, TCRbeta sequencing supported higher T cell infiltration in tumors compared with uninvolved lung tissue. The TCR-derived T-cell fraction showed no difference between the flow cytometry-defined immunotypes IM1 (good prognosis) and IM2 (poor prognosis). Because different assays used different pieces of the same tissue, technical variation could not be distinguished from intratumor heterogeneity. Because assay coverage varied across patients depending on available tissue quantity, TCR sequencing was performed for only a subset of the cohort.

The first patient joined ICON in early 2016, and enrollment wrapped up when the last patient was enrolled in the second half of 2018. Fresh tumor and matched uninvolved tissue for in-depth immune analyses, including TCR sequencing, were collected from a subcohort of 76 patients. DNA isolated from bulk tissue, without cell sorting, was used for TCR sequencing. The CDR3 goes from the cysteine to the phenylalanine over 17 residues. The entry retains the CDR3 DNA only, 51 bases that are in frame from base 1. CDR1 and CDR2 were assigned from the germline V gene (reference sequence) as MNHEY and SMNVEV. V is pruned by 1 base and J by 5 bases, leaving 12 bases of the junction without a gene match. The immunoSEQ assay used for TCR sequencing gave the T-cell fraction in both tumor and uninvolved lung tissue. In the source study's methods: To analyze survival, patients were divided into a high T-cell fraction group (upper tertile) and a low T-cell fraction group (lower two tertiles), and the two groups were compared using a log-rank test. A signed-rank test was used to test differences in T-cell fraction between paired tumor and uninvolved lung samples. The table was pulled from immuneACCESS by TCRdb, which kept in-frame rearrangements only. Such tables lose some clones; where checked, under half of the loss comes from unresolved V genes, and the rest has no known cause. V and J calls and clone size are copied from that table; D and trimming were computed from the DNA. For this sample the table gives thousands of clones, of which 81% were detected only once. Of the sample, over 8% is held by the ten largest clones.

The receptor was derived from a human donor with non-small cell lung cancer. The rearranged segments are TRBV27 and TRBJ2-3, with 7 middle bases fitting TRBD1. Source material: lung tumor tissue. The CDR3 is CASSLYPTSTGIDTQYF. The DNA reads TGTGCCAGCAGTTTATACCCTACGTCGACAGGGATAGATACGCAGTATTTT.